The 3 T cell receptor beta chains given below trace back to one sample, sequenced in a study of CXCR3-negative and CXCR3-positive naive CD8 T cells. UMI-tagged TRB cDNA libraries were built via 5' RACE. TCRdb reprocessed the 5' RACE reads and stores each CDR3 protein as one record, lacking DNA. Its clone listing holds 40,000 to 45,000 distinct CDR3 sequences. Sequenced input: memory CD8+ T cells from blood. The receptors stem from a human donor in good health. Some clones in this sample may be carry-over from other donors' samples.

The V and J genes are TRBV12-3 or TRBV12-4 and TRBJ2-7; absent DNA, TCRdb's TRBD1 call cannot be checked. The CDR3 consists of 15 residues. The CDR3 sequence is CASSEGGLAPYEQYF.

The rearrangement uses TRBV4-2 and TRBJ2-7; as DNA is missing, the TRBD1 call by TCRdb cannot be tested. CDR3 length equals 17 residues. CDR1 is LGHNA and CDR2 is YNFKEQ in the germline V gene. CDR3 sequence: CASSQEGRPGTNYEQYF.

This chain connects TRBV6-2 or TRBV6-3 to TRBJ2-3; with no DNA, the TCRdb D assignment of TRBD2 cannot be verified. This CDR3 has 15 amino acids. Germline V gives CDR1 MNHEY, CDR2 SVGEGT. The CDR3 is CASSLRIANTDTQYF.